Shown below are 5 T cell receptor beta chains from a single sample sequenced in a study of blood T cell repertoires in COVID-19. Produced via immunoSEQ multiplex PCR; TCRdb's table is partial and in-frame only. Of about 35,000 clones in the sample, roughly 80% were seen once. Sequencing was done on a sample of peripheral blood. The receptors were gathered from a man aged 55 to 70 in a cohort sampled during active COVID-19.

The chain's CDR3 is CASTPGSVSGANVLTF. In nucleotides, the CDR3 is TGTGCCAGCACTCCGGGGTCGGTATCTGGGGCCAACGTCCTGACTTTC. The chain recombines TRBV19 with TRBJ2-6, with D perhaps matching TRBD2 (5 bases). Germline V lookup: CDR1 LNHDA, CDR2 SQIVND (reference sequence). This CDR3 has 16 residues. The V gene lost 9 bases and the J gene lost 1 base, with 16 bases spanning the gap.

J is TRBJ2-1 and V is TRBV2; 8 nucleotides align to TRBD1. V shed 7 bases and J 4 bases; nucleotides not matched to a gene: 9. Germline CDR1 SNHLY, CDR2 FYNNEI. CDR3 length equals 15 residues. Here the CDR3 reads CASNFDRGYYNEQFF. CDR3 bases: TGTGCCAGCAATTTTGACAGGGGCTATTACAATGAGCAGTTCTTC.

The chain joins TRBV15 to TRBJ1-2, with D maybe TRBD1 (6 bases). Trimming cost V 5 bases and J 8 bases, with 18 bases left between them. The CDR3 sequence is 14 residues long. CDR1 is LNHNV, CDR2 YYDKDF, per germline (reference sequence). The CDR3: CATSPLTRTAGYTF. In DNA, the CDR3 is TGTGCCACCAGCCCACTCACTAGGACAGCCGGCTACACCTTC.

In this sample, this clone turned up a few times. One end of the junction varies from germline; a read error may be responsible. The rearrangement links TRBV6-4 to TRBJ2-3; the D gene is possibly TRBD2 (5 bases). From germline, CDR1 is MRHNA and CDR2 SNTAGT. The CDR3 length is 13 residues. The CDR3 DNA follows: TGTGCCAGCGGTGAGGGCCACACAGATACGCAGTATTTT. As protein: CASGEGHTDTQYF.

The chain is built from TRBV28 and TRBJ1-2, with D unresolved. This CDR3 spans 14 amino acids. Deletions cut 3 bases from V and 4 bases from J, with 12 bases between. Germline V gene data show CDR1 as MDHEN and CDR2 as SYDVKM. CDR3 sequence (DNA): TGTGCCAGCAGTTTCGGGGTCTCTGGCTATGGCTACACCTTC. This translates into CASSFGVSGYGYTF.